This paragraph covers one TCR beta chain sequence. Source study methods: The assay estimated nucleated cells by amplifying reference gene primers. Only in-frame clones appear in the TCRdb table, and some are missing; sequencing was by immunoSEQ multiplex PCR. For V, J and clone size, that table is used; D and trimming come from the DNA. The sample gives about 53,000 clones, 70% to 85% of which show up once; 14% to 15% is in the top ten. The V gene's germline CDR1 is SGHAT and CDR2 FQNNGV. The CDR3 is made up of 15 amino acids. V shed 3 bases and J shed 1 base, with 12 bases lying between them. These data originate in a study of blood T cell repertoires in COVID-19. About the research overall: Acute and convalescent COVID-19 samples came from the United States, Italy and Spain.

The rearrangement joins TRBV11-2 to TRBJ2-5; possible D gene TRBD2, 6 bases. This TCR was recovered from a human donor in a cohort sampled during active COVID-19. Sequencing was done on a sample of peripheral blood. CDR3 DNA sequence: TGTGCCAGCAGCTTGATCCCGACTAGCCAAGAGACCCAGTACTTC. This codes for CASSLIPTSQETQYF.